This T cell receptor beta chain derives from a study of cytomegalovirus exposure and HLA in healthy donors. The PCR had 60 Vbeta and 13 Jbeta primers. Profiled with immunoSEQ multiplex PCR; TCRdb holds only in-frame clones, not every one. The sample includes around 160,000 clones, over 80% of them seen just once. General study results and limits: A link between a missense DCLRE1C variant and TCR beta V- and J-gene trimming emerged from a later analysis. Data from an earlier analysis indicated that most TCR beta V segments were productive either about 87% or about 30% of the time.

This clone was counted a single time. Its specificity is unknown. Germline V gene data show CDR1 as MNHEY and CDR2 as SVGAGI. This CDR3 is built from 15 residues. The rearrangement joins TRBV6-5 to TRBJ2-5, with 8 bases identical to TRBD1. The J call may be incorrect, as the DNA end agrees better with TRBJ2-7. This receptor was identified in a man aged 45 to 65 in good health and CMV-seropositive. Sequenced input: PBMCs. The CDR3 spells CASSYSMTGAYEQYF. The CDR3 DNA reads TGTGCCAGCAGTTACTCGATGACAGGGGCCTACGAGCAGTACTTC.